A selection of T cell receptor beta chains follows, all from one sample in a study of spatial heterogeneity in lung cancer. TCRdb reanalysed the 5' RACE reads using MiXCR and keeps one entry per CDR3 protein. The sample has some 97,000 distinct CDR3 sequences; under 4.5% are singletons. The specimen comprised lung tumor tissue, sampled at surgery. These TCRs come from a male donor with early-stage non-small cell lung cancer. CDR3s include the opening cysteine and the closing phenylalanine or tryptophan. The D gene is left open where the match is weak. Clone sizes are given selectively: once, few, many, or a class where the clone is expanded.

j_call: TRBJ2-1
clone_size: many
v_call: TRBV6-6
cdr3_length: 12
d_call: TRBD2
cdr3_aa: CASLAGGREQFF
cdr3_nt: TGTGCCAGCTTAGCGGGGGGGAGGGAGCAGTTCTTC

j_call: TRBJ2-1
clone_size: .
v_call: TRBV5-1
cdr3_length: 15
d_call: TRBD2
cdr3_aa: CASSLVSGTYNEQFF
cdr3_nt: TGCGCCAGCAGCTTGGTCAGCGGGACCTACAATGAGCAGTTCTTC

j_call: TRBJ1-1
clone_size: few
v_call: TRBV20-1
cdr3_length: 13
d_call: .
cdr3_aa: CSASRQLNTEAFF
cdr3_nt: TGCAGTGCTAGTCGACAGTTGAACACTGAAGCTTTCTTT

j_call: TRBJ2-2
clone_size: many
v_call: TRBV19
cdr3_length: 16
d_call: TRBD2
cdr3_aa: CASSILSGSVTGELFF
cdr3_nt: TGTGCCAGTAGTATCCTTAGCGGGAGTGTCACCGGGGAGCTGTTTTTT

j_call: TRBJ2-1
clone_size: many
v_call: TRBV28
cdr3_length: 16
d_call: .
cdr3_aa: CASSWKPGLGVHEQFF
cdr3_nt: TGTGCCAGCAGCTGGAAACCGGGACTGGGGGTCCATGAGCAGTTCTTC

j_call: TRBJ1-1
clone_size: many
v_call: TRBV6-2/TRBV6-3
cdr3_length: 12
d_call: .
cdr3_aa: CASSNPSGEAFF
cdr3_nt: TGTGCCAGCAGTAACCCATCCGGGGAGGCTTTCTTT

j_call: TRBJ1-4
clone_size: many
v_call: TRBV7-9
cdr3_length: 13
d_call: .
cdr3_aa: CASSLGKNEKLFF
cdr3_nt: TGTGCCAGCAGCTTGGGCAAGAATGAAAAACTGTTTTTT

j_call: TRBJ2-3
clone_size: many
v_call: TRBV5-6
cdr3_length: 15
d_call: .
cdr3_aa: CASSLVQGRTDTQYF
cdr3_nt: TGTGCCAGCAGCTTAGTCCAGGGGAGAACAGATACGCAGTATTTT

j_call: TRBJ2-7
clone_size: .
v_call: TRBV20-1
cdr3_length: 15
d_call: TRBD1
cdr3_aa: CSAPPPGTGDYEQYF
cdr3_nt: TGCAGTGCCCCACCCCCCGGGACAGGGGACTACGAGCAGTACTTC

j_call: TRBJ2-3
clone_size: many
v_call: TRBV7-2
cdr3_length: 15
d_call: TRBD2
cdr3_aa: CASSLSAGRGDTQYF
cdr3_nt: TGTGCCAGCAGCTTATCGGCGGGGCGGGGGGATACGCAGTATTTT

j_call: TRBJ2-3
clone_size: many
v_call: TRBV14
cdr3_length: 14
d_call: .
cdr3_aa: CASSQVSGGDTQYF
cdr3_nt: TGTGCCAGCAGCCAGGTATCTGGGGGAGATACGCAGTATTTT

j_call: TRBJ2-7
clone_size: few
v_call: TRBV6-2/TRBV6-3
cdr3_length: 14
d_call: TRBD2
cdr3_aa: CASRLAGTSYEQYF
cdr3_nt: TGTGCCTCCCGACTAGCGGGGACCTCCTACGAGCAGTACTTC

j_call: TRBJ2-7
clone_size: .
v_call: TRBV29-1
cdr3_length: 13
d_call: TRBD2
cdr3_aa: CSAGTSGSYEQYF
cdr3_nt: TGCAGCGCTGGGACTAGCGGATCCTACGAGCAGTACTTC

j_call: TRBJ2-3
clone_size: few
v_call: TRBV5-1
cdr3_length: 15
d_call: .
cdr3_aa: CASSPLPGLTDTQYF
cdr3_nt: TGCGCCAGCAGCCCTTTGCCAGGCCTTACAGATACGCAGTATTTT

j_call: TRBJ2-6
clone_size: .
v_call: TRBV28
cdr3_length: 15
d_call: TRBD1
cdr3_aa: CASSRQGSGANVLTF
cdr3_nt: TGTGCCAGCAGTCGACAGGGGTCCGGGGCCAACGTCCTGACTTTC

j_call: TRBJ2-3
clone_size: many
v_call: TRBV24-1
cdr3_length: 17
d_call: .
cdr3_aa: CATSDSMGRHEPDTQYF
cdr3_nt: TGTGCCACCAGTGATTCCATGGGGCGGCACGAGCCGGATACGCAGTATTTT

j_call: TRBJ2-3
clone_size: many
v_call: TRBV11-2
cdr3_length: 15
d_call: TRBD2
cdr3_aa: CASSFGTTSTDTQYF
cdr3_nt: TGTGCCAGCAGCTTCGGGACTACCAGCACAGATACGCAGTATTTT